This is a list of T cell receptor beta chains from one sample in a study of chemoradiotherapy in HPV16-positive cancers. Method: immunoSEQ multiplex PCR; TCRdb's copy keeps in-frame clones and lacks some. The data hold over 15,000 clones, with just under 80% observed a single time. Sample collection occurred from a patient who underwent chemoradiotherapy. These receptors were taken from a human donor with HPV-associated anogenital cancer. CDR3s include the opening cysteine and the closing phenylalanine or tryptophan. The D gene is left open where the match is weak. The listing skips clone size in some rows; elsewhere it reads once, few, many or a size class.

>TRBV4-1|TRBJ2-3|-|TRBD2
CASSQDLGGGNTDTQYF
TGCGCCAGCAGCCAAGATTTGGGGGGGGGAAACACAGATACGCAGTATTTT
>TRBV4-3|TRBJ2-1|-|-
CASSRVGLYNEQFF
TGCGCCAGCAGCCGGGTAGGGTTGTACAATGAGCAGTTCTTC
>TRBV13|TRBJ2-5|-|TRBD2
CASSLGAGGRETQYF
TGTGCCAGCAGCTTGGGAGCGGGGGGGCGGGAGACCCAGTACTTC
>TRBV2|TRBJ1-6|-|-
CASGDSSYNSPLHF
TGTGCCAGCGGAGACAGCTCCTATAATTCACCCCTCCACTTT
>TRBV27|TRBJ1-4|-|TRBD1
CASRPAGDRGEEKLFF
TGTGCCAGCAGACCCGCTGGGGACAGGGGGGAAGAAAAACTGTTTTTT
>TRBV11-2|TRBJ2-1|-|TRBD2
CASSLLAGSYNEQFF
TGTGCCAGCAGCTTACTAGCGGGCTCCTACAATGAGCAGTTCTTC
>TRBV27|TRBJ2-5|-|-
CASRNPGHQETQYF
TGTGCCAGCAGGAACCCGGGACACCAAGAGACCCAGTACTTC
>TRBV18|TRBJ2-7|few|-
CASSPTGAPYEQYF
TGTGCCAGCTCACCGACCGGGGCCCCCTACGAGCAGTACTTC
>TRBV6-6|TRBJ2-1|-|TRBD2
CASRGGTSGDNEQFF
TGTGCCAGCAGAGGGGGGACTAGCGGGGACAATGAGCAGTTCTTC
>TRBV7-9|TRBJ2-2|-|TRBD1
CASSLVGQGAKAGELFF
TGTGCCAGCAGCTTAGTGGGACAGGGGGCGAAGGCCGGGGAGCTGTTTTTT
>TRBV28|TRBJ2-7|-|TRBD1
CASSLSFRDRVTYEQYF
TGTGCCAGCAGTTTAAGCTTCCGGGACAGGGTGACCTACGAGCAGTACTTC
>TRBV2|TRBJ1-1|-|TRBD1
CASTGQGNTEAFF
TGTGCCAGCACTGGACAGGGGAACACTGAAGCTTTCTTT
>TRBV4-2|TRBJ1-5|few|-
CASSQVDRSNQPQHF
TGTGCCAGCAGCCAGGTTGACAGGAGCAATCAGCCCCAGCATTTT
>TRBV28|TRBJ1-1|-|-
CASSYLAMTNTEAFF
TGTGCCAGCAGCTACCTTGCCATGACGAACACTGAAGCTTTCTTT
>TRBV28|TRBJ2-7|few|TRBD1
CASSQGQVSYEQYF
TGTGCCAGCAGTCAGGGACAGGTCTCCTACGAGCAGTACTTC
>TRBV5-5|TRBJ1-3|-|TRBD1
CASRQRGQESGNTIYF
TGTGCCAGCAGGCAAAGGGGACAGGAGTCTGGAAACACCATATATTTT
>TRBV2|TRBJ2-2|few|-
CASSPWSVGELFF
TGTGCCAGCAGTCCTTGGTCGGTCGGGGAGCTGTTTTTT
>TRBV6-7|TRBJ1-6|-|TRBD1
CASSYWDRAFSYNSPLHF
TGTGCCAGCAGTTACTGGGACAGAGCCTTCTCCTATAATTCACCCCTCCACTTT
>TRBV14|TRBJ1-6|few|-
CASSQAGRSYNSPLHF
TGTGCCAGCAGCCAAGCTGGGCGAAGTTATAATTCACCCCTCCACTTT
>TRBV6-1|TRBJ2-3|-|TRBD2
CASSEILAGSTDTQYF
TGTGCCAGCAGCGAAATACTAGCGGGGTCCACAGATACGCAGTATTTT
>TRBV7-6|TRBJ1-2|-|TRBD1
CASSLGQGAYGYTF
TGTGCCAGCAGCCTTGGGCAGGGGGCGTATGGCTACACCTTC
>TRBV7-8|TRBJ2-7|-|-
CASSSPDGSSYEQYF
TGTGCCAGCAGCTCCCCGGACGGAAGCTCCTACGAGCAGTACTTC